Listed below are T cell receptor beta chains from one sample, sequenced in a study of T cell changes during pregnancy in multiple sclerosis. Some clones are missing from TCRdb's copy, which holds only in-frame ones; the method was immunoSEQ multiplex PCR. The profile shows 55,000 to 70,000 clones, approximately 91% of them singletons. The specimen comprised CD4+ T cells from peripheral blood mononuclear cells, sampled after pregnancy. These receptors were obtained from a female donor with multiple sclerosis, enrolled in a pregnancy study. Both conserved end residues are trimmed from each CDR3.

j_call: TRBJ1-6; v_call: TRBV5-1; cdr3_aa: ASSVGSGQGYNSPLH
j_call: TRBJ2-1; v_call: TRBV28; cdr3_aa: ASSPSGRYYNEQF
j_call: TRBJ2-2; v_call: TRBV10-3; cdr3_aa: AISEGRGGTGELF
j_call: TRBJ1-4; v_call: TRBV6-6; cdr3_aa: ASSRRANQNEKLF
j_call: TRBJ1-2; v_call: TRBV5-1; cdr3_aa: ASSSGGRYGYT
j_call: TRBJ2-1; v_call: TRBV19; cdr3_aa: ASSTQAFLAGGSPSNEQF
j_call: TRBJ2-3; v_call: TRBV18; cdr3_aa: ASSPENYPRQY
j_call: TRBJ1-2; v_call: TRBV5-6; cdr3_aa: ASSLGQGNRFLANYGYT
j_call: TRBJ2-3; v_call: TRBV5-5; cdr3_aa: ASSLDWAADTQY
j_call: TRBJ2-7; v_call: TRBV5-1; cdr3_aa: ASSLDRMQTYEQY
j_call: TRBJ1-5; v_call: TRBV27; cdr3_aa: ASSSQDSNQPQH
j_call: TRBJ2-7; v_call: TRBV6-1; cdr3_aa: ASSVNRGIEQY
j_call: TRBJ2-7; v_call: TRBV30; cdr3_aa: AWSVGGPEQY
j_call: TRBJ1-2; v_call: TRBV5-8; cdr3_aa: ASSLDRVKYGYT
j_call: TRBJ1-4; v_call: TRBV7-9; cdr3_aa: ASRRNAENEKLF
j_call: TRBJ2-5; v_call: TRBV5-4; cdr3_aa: ASSLDPDRGLETQY
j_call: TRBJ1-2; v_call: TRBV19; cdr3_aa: ASSISGNYGYT
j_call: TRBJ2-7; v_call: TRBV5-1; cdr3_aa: ASSAQDEQY
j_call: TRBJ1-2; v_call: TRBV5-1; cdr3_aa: ASSPVLRGESYGYT
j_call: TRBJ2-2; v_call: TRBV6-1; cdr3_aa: ASRWGGRGTGELF
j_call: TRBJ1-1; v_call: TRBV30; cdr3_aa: AWSVRNTEAF
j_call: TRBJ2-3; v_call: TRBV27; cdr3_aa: ASSDRLAVSTDTQY
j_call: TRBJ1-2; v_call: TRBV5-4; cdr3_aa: ASSFRDRGYGYT
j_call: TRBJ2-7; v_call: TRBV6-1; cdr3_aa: ASSLNLISSYEQY
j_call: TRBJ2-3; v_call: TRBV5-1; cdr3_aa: ASSTNRDLLFTDTQY
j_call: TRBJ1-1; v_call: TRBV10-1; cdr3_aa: ASSYGTGSRWYTEAF
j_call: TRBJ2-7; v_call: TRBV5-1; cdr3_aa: ASSLGDRGSYEQY
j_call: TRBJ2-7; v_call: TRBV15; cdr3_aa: ATSRDIPSGGLHSYEQY
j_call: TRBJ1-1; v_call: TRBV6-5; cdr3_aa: ASSRHGQGGAF
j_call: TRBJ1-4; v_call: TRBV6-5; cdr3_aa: ASGRQGWANEKLF
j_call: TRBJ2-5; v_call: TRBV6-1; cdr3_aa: ASSEALGSLGTQY
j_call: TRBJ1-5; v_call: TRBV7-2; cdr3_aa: ASSLHSGPQH
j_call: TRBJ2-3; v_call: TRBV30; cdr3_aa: AWSYGRDSTDTQY
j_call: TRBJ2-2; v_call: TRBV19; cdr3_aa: ASSDTGANTGELF
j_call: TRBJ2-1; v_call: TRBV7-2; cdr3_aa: ASSLAPNNEQF
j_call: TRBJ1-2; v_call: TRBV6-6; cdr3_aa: ASSYFTGDAYGYT
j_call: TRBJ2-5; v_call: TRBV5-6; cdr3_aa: ASSLLAGTQY
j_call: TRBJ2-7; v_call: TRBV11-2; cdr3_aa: ASSLVSGGPREQY
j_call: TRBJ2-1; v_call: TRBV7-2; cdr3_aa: ASSPPRLAGVSEQF
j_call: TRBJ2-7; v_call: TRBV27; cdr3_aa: ASRRGDEQY